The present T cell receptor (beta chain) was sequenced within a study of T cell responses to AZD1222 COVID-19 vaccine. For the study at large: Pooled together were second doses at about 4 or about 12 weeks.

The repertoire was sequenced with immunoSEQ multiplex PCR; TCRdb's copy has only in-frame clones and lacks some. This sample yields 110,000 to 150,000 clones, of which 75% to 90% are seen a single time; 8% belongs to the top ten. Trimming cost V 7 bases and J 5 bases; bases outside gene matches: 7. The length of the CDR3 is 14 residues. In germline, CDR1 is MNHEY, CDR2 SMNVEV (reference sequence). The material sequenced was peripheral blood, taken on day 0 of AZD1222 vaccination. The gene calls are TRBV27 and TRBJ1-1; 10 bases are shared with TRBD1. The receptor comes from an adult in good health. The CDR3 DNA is TGTGCCAGCACCAACCCGGGACAGGGGACTGAAGCTTTCTTT. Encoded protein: CASTNPGQGTEAFF.